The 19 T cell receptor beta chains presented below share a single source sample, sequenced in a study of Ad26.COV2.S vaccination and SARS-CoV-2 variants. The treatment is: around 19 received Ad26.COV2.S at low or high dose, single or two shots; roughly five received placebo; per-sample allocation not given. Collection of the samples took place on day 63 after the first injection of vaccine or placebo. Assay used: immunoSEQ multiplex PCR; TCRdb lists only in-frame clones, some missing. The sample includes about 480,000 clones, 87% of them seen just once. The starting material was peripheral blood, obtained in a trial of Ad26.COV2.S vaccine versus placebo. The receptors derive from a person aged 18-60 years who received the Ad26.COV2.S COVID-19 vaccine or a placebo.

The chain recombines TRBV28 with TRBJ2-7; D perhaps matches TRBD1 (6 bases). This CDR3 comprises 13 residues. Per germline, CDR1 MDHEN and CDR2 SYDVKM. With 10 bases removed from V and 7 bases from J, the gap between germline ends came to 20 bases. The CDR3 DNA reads TGTGCCACCTCAACAGGGCCCTTAACGGAGCAGTACTTC. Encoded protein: CATSTGPLTEQYF.

The chain's CDR3 is CASSPTVGGKYNEQFF. CDR3 in DNA: TGCGCCAGCAGCCCAACTGTGGGGGGCAAATACAATGAGCAGTTCTTC. This chain links TRBV5-1 with TRBJ2-1, with D possibly being TRBD1 or TRBD2 (6 bases each). Trimming took 4 bases from V and 4 from J, leaving 18 bases between them. The CDR3 length is 16 residues. The germline gives CDR1 SGHRS, CDR2 YFSETQ.

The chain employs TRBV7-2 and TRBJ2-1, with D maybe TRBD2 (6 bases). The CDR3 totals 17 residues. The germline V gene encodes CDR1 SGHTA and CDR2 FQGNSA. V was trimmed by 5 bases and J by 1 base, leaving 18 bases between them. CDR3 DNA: TGTGCCAGCAGCCCCCGGGAGTCCCCGGGGTCCTACAATGAGCAGTTCTTC. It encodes CASSPRESPGSYNEQFF.

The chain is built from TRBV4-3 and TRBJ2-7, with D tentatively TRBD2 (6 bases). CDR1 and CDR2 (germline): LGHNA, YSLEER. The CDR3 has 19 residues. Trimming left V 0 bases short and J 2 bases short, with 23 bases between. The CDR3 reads CASSQEVTAGIGVPYEQYF. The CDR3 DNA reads TGCGCCAGCAGCCAAGAGGTTACGGCGGGGATCGGGGTCCCCTACGAGCAGTACTTC.

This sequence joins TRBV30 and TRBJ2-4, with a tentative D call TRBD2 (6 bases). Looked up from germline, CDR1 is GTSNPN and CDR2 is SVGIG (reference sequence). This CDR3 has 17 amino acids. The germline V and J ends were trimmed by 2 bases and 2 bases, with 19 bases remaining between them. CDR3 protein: CAWSPTRRGSPKNIQYF. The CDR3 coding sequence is TGTGCCTGGAGTCCAACACGGCGGGGTTCGCCCAAAAACATTCAGTACTTC.

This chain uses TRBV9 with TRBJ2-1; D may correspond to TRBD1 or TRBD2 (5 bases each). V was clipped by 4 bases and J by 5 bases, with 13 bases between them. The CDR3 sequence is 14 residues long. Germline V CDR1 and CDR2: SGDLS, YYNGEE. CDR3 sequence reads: CASSPPGPNNEQFF. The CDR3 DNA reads TGTGCCAGCAGCCCCCCGGGACCAAACAATGAGCAGTTCTTC.

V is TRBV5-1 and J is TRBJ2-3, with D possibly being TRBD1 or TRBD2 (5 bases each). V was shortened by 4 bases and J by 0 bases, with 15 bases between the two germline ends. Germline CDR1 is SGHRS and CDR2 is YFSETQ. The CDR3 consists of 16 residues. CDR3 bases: TGCGCCAGCAGCGGGACCAGGGATGGAAGCACAGATACGCAGTATTTT. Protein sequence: CASSGTRDGSTDTQYF. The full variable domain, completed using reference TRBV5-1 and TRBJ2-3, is KAGVTQTPRYLIKTRGQQVTLSCSPISGHRSVSWYQQTPGQGLQFLFEYFSETQRNKGNFPGRFSGRQFSNSRSEMNVSTLELGDSALYLCASSGTRDGSTDTQYFGPGTRLTVL.

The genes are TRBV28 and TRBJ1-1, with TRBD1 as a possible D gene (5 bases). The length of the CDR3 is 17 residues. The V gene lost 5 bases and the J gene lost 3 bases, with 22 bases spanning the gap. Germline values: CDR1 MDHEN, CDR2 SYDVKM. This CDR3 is CASSPPPTGPQYTEAFF. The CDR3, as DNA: TGTGCCAGCAGTCCCCCCCCTACGGGACCGCAATACACTGAAGCTTTCTTT.

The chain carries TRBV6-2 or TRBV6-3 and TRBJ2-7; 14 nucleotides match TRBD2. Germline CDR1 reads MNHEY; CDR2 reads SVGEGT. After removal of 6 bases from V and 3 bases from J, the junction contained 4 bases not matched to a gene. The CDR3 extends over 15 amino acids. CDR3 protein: CASRPGLAGGYEQYF. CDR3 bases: TGTGCCAGCAGACCTGGACTAGCGGGAGGCTACGAGCAGTACTTC.

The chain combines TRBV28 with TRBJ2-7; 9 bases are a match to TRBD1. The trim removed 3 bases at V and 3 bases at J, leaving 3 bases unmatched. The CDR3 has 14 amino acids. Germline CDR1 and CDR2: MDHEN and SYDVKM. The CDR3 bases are TGTGCCAGCAGTTTTTCGGGACAGGGCTACGAGCAGTACTTC. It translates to CASSFSGQGYEQYF. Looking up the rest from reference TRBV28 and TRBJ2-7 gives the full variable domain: DVKVTQSSRYLVKRTGEKVFLECVQDMDHENMFWYRQDPGLGLRLIYFSYDVKMKEKGDIPEGYSVSREKKERFSLILESASTNQTSMYLCASSFSGQGYEQYFGPGTRLTVT.

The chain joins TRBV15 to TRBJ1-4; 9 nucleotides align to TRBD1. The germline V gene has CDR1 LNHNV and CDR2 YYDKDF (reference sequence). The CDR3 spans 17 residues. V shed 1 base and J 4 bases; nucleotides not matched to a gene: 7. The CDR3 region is CATSRGGTGIHNEKLFF. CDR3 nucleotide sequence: TGTGCCACCAGCAGAGGGGGGACAGGGATTCATAATGAAAAACTGTTTTTT. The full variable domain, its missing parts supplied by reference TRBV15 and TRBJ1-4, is DAMVIQNPRYQVTQFGKPVTLSCSQTLNHNVMYWYQQKSSQAPKLLFHYYDKDFNNEADTPDNFQSRRPNTSFCFLDIRSPGLGDTAMYLCATSRGGTGIHNEKLFFGSGTQLSVL.

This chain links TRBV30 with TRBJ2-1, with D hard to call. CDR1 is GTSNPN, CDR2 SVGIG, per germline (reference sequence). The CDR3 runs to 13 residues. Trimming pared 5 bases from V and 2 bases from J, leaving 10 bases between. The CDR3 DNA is TGTGCCTGGGGTATAAGTCCCTACAATGAGCAGTTCTTC. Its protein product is CAWGISPYNEQFF.

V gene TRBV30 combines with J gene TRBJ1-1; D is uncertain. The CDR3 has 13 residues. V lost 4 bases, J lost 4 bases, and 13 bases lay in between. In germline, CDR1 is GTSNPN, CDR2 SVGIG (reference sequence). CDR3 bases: TGTGCCTGGATGAAAGGGCGGCGCACTGAAGCTTTCTTT. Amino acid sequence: CAWMKGRRTEAFF.

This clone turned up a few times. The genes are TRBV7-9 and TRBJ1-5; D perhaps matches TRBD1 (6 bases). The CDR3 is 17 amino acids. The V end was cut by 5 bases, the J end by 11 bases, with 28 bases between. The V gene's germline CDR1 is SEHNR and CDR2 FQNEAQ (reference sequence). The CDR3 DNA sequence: TGTGCCAGCAGCCATTCCATTATGACAGGTCCACTCGGCGCCCAGCATTTT. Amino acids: CASSHSIMTGPLGAQHF.

The CDR3 region is CASSPPGLANLRWNEQFF. The CDR3 DNA is TGTGCCAGCAGCCCCCCGGGACTAGCTAATTTAAGATGGAATGAGCAGTTCTTC. V usage is TRBV4-2 and J usage is TRBJ2-1; 9 nucleotides agree with TRBD2. The germline CDR1 and CDR2 sequences are LGHNA and YNFKEQ. This CDR3 is built from 18 residues. V was clipped by 4 bases and J by 7 bases; unmatched bases: 17.

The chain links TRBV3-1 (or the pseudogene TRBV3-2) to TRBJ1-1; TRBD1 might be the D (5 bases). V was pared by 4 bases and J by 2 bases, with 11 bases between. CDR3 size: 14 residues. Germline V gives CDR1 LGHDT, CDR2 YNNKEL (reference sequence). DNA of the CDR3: TGTGCCAGCAGCCTTCAAGGGGAAAACACTGAAGCTTTCTTT. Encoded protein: CASSLQGENTEAFF.

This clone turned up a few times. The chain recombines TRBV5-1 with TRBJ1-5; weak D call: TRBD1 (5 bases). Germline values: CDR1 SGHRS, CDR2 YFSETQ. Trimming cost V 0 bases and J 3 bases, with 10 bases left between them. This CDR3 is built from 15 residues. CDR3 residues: CASSLGQGANQPQHF. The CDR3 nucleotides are TGCGCCAGCAGCTTGGGGCAGGGTGCCAATCAGCCCCAGCATTTT.

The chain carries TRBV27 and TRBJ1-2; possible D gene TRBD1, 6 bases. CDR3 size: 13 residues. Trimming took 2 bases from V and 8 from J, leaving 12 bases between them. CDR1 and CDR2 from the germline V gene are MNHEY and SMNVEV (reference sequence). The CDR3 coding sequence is TGTGCCAGCAGTTTAGACAGGTCGAGGGGCTACACCTTC. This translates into CASSLDRSRGYTF.

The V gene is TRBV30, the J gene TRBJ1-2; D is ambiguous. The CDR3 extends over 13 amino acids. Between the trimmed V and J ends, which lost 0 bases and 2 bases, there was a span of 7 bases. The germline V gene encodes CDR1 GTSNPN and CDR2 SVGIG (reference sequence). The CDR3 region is CAWSVSQNYGYTF. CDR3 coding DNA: TGTGCCTGGAGTGTTTCTCAAAACTATGGCTACACCTTC.